This T cell receptor (beta chain) was sequenced in a study of blood T cell repertoires in COVID-19. For the study at large: Some COVID-19 samples were acute and others convalescent; all came from the United States, Italy and Spain. T cells, B-cell-depleted T cells, or PBMCs supplied cDNA or gDNA.

This CDR3 has 14 residues. With V trimmed by 1 base and J by 10 bases, 2 bases remained unmatched. Germline CDR1 is KGHDR and CDR2 is SFDVKD. In the authors' workflow: Estimation of nucleated cell counts was performed using reference gene primer amplification. Here immunoSEQ multiplex PCR was the method, and the copy in TCRdb shows in-frame clones only, minus some. The V and J calls and clone size come from that table; D and trimming were worked out from the DNA. The top ten clones hold 20% of a sample with 210,000 or so clones, roughly 80% of them seen once. The rearrangement links TRBV24-1 to TRBJ2-1; 11 bases map to TRBD2. The clonotype comes from a human donor in a cohort sampled during active COVID-19. Material for sequencing was peripheral blood. The CDR3 region has the DNA TGTGCCACCAGTGATTTATCTAGCGGGAGGGAGCAGTTCTTC. It is translated as CATSDLSSGREQFF.